This TCR beta chain was sequenced in a study of spatial heterogeneity in lung cancer. This clonotype was recorded at least ten times. From germline, CDR1 is MNHEY and CDR2 SMNVEV (reference sequence). The CDR3 is made up of 15 amino acids. The trim removed 7 bases at V and 3 bases at J, leaving 8 bases unmatched. TCRdb called the 5' RACE reads again in MiXCR, with one record for every CDR3 protein. The sample has roughly 120,000 distinct CDR3 sequences; 12% are singletons. The time point: blood at routine non-recurrence follow-up after resection. The input material, whole RNA from tumor, nontumor lung or frozen PBMC, was sequenced unsorted.

Material: PBMCs, obtained at follow-up. The TCR was taken from a male donor with early-stage non-small cell lung cancer. The chain employs TRBV27 and TRBJ2-1, with 8 bases fitting TRBD2. The CDR3 DNA is TGTGCCAGCATCCGGACTAGCAGGCGCTACAATGAGCAGTTCTTC. Its protein product is CASIRTSRRYNEQFF.